Below are 25 T cell receptor beta chains sequenced from a single sample in a study of T cell responses to AZD1222 COVID-19 vaccine. Only in-frame clones appear in the TCRdb table, and some are missing; sequencing was by immunoSEQ multiplex PCR. Among approximately 100,000 clones listed, 92% were seen once. Sequenced here: peripheral blood, sampled on day 0 of AZD1222 vaccination. Receptors originate from an adult in good health.

CDR3 residues: CASSRLNTEAFF. CDR3 DNA sequence: TGTGCCAGCAGCCGATTGAACACTGAAGCTTTCTTT. The rearrangement links TRBV7-9 to TRBJ1-1; no clear D. Germline V CDR1 and CDR2: SEHNR, FQNEAQ (reference sequence). V was cut by 5 bases and J by 0 bases, with 4 bases left in between. The length of the CDR3 is 12 residues.

The chain has TRBV27 and TRBJ2-1; tentative D call: TRBD1 (5 bases). The ends were cut back, 8 bases at V and 1 base at J, with 9 bases in the middle. Looked up from germline, CDR1 is MNHEY and CDR2 is SMNVEV (reference sequence). This CDR3 spans 13 amino acids. The CDR3: CASGRQSYNEQFF. In DNA form, the CDR3 reads TGTGCCAGCGGTAGACAGTCCTACAATGAGCAGTTCTTC.

The chain has TRBV7-6 and TRBJ1-3; 7 nucleotides align to TRBD1. This CDR3 contains 17 residues. The trim removed 5 bases at V and 0 bases at J, leaving 10 bases unmatched. Looked up from germline, CDR1 is SGHVS and CDR2 is FNYEAQ. This chain's CDR3 is CASSRRDRQLSGNTIYF. CDR3 nucleotide sequence: TGTGCCAGCAGCCGAAGGGACAGACAACTCTCTGGAAACACCATATATTTT. Variable domain in full (rest from reference TRBV7-6 and TRBJ1-3): GAGVSQSPRYKVTKRGQDVALRCDPISGHVSLYWYRQALGQGPEFLTYFNYEAQQDKSGLPNDRFSAERPEGSISTLTIQRTEQRDSAMYRCASSRRDRQLSGNTIYFGEGSWLTVV.

With respect to this clone: One end of the junction fails to match germline, which may point to a read error. The chain employs TRBV3-1 (or the pseudogene TRBV3-2) and TRBJ2-2; no reliable D call. The CDR3 is 18 amino acids. Germline CDR1 reads LGHDT; CDR2 reads YNNKEL (reference sequence). This CDR3 reads CASSQGSLQTQYTGELFF. The CDR3 DNA follows: TGTGCCAGCAGTCAAGGGTCCCTACAGACCCAATACACCGGGGAGCTGTTTTTT.

The chain combines TRBV5-1 with TRBJ2-2, with TRBD1 matching over 8 bases. V lost 1 base, J lost 5 bases, and 4 bases stayed unmatched. The CDR3 contains 15 residues. Germline V gene sequence: CDR1 SGHRS, CDR2 YFSETQ. CDR3 residues: CASSLSGQGTGELFF. CDR3 nucleotides: TGCGCCAGCAGCTTGTCCGGACAGGGTACCGGGGAGCTGTTTTTT.

The chain combines TRBV11-2 with TRBJ2-1; D ambiguous. This CDR3 spans 12 amino acids. Germline V gene lookup returns CDR1 SGHAT and CDR2 FQNNGV. With 2 bases removed from V and 9 bases from J, the gap between germline ends came to 8 bases. The CDR3 sequence: CASSLFVAEQFF. CDR3 DNA: TGTGCCAGCAGCTTATTTGTCGCTGAGCAGTTCTTC. Full variable domain (remainder filled in from reference TRBV11-2 and TRBJ2-1): EAGVAQSPRYKIIEKRQSVAFWCNPISGHATLYWYQQILGQGPKLLIQFQNNGVVDDSQLPKDRFSAERLKGVDSTLKIQPAKLEDSAVYLCASSLFVAEQFFGPGTRLTVL.

This clone was seen only once. The rearrangement joins TRBV2 to TRBJ1-1; D ambiguous. V was clipped by 5 bases and J by 4 bases, with 11 bases between them. The CDR3 covers 13 residues. The germline CDR1 and CDR2 sequences are SNHLY and FYNNEI. CDR3 sequence reads: CASSLAPGTEAFF. The CDR3 nucleotides are TGTGCCAGCAGTCTGGCGCCGGGCACTGAAGCTTTCTTT.

This rearrangement joins TRBV9 to TRBJ2-7; maybe TRBD2 (5 bases). The CDR3 is made up of 15 amino acids. The V end lost 0 bases, the J end lost 0 bases, and 10 bases lay between the germline ends. Germline lookup yields CDR1 SGDLS and CDR2 YYNGEE. The CDR3 sequence: CASSVGLAPSYEQYF. CDR3 coding DNA: TGTGCCAGCAGCGTAGGGCTAGCCCCCTCCTACGAGCAGTACTTC.

The chain employs TRBV7-9 and TRBJ2-7; the D gene could be TRBD1 or TRBD2 (5 bases each). CDR1 is SEHNR, CDR2 FQNEAQ, per germline (reference sequence). The CDR3 contains 13 residues. Trimming removed 2 bases from V and 7 bases from J, with 12 bases in between. CDR3 region: CASSLMGPAEQYF. The CDR3 bases are TGTGCCAGCAGCTTAATGGGACCGGCGGAGCAGTACTTC.

The genes are TRBV7-8 and TRBJ2-1, with 12 bases lining up with TRBD2. The V and J ends lost 3 bases and 6 bases, in that order; junction bases with no gene match: 6. The CDR3 has 16 residues. The germline V gene has CDR1 SGHVS and CDR2 FQNEAQ. CDR3 sequence: CASSLLPTSGSNEQFF. In DNA, the CDR3 is TGTGCCAGCAGCTTGCTTCCGACTAGCGGGAGCAATGAGCAGTTCTTC. Full variable domain (remainder filled in from reference TRBV7-8 and TRBJ2-1): GAGVSQSPRYKVAKRGQDVALRCDPISGHVSLFWYQQALGQGPEFLTYFQNEAQLDKSGLPSDRFFAERPEGSVSTLKIQRTQQEDSAVYLCASSLLPTSGSNEQFFGPGTRLTVL.

This rearrangement joins TRBV24-1 to TRBJ2-5; a possible D gene is TRBD2 (6 bases). The germline gives CDR1 KGHDR, CDR2 SFDVKD. V lost 2 bases to trimming and J lost 2 bases, with 20 bases between them. CDR3 length: 18 amino acids. CDR3 nucleotides: TGTGCCACCAGTGATTGGGGGGTCGTCAGCACTAGGCAAGAGACCCAGTACTTC. It yields the protein CATSDWGVVSTRQETQYF.

This clone was observed once. V gene TRBV6-4 combines with J gene TRBJ2-6; the match to TRBD1 covers 11 bases. Germline assignment: CDR1 MRHNA and CDR2 SNTAGT. This CDR3 spans 17 amino acids. V gave up 3 bases and J gave up 4 bases; unmatched junction bases: 5. The CDR3 spells CASSDGQGADGANVLTF. CDR3 nucleotides: TGTGCCAGCAGTGATGGACAGGGGGCGGACGGGGCCAACGTCCTGACTTTC.

This clone was observed once. This rearrangement joins TRBV9 to TRBJ2-5; the match to TRBD2 covers 8 bases. The CDR3 is 16 residues long. Germline CDR1 and CDR2: SGDLS and YYNGEE. With V trimmed by 4 bases and J by 5 bases, 13 bases remained unmatched. The CDR3 DNA is TGTGCCAGCAGCCCCCGGGGGGGAGGGGGTGGGGAGACCCAGTACTTC. It translates to CASSPRGGGGGETQYF.

This clone was observed once. This chain joins TRBV19 and TRBJ2-5; 7 positions match TRBD1. The V gene end was trimmed by 3 bases and the J gene end by 6 bases; junction bases not matched to a gene: 4. This CDR3 has 13 residues. Germline CDR1 is LNHDA and CDR2 is SQIVND (reference sequence). For the CDR3, the DNA is TGTGCCAGTAGTATTAACAGGGGCAAGACCCAGTACTTC. It yields the protein CASSINRGKTQYF.

The gene calls are TRBV3-1 (or the pseudogene TRBV3-2) and TRBJ2-2; D may be TRBD1 (6 bases). The CDR3 spans 15 residues. Between the trimmed V and J ends, which lost 1 base and 6 bases, there was a span of 12 bases. CDR1 is LGHDT, CDR2 YNNKEL, per germline (reference sequence). CDR3 sequence: CASSQVAGVAGELFF. CDR3 DNA: TGTGCCAGCAGCCAAGTGGCAGGGGTGGCCGGGGAGCTGTTTTTT.

The chain couples TRBV2 to TRBJ2-7; D is perhaps TRBD1 (6 bases). Germline V lookup: CDR1 SNHLY, CDR2 FYNNEI. V shed 4 bases and J shed 0 bases, with 7 bases lying between them. The length of the CDR3 is 13 residues. CDR3 DNA: TGTGCCAGCAGTGTACAGGGCTCCTACGAGCAGTACTTC. This gives the protein CASSVQGSYEQYF. Looking up the rest from reference TRBV2 and TRBJ2-7 gives the full variable domain: EPEVTQTPSHQVTQMGQEVILRCVPISNHLYFYWYRQILGQKVEFLVSFYNNEISEKSEIFDDQFSVERPDGSNFTLKIRSTKLEDSAMYFCASSVQGSYEQYFGPGTRLTVT.

The CDR3 region is CSASRYSGGTDTQYF. The DNA for the CDR3 is TGCAGTGCTAGTAGGTACTCGGGGGGCACAGATACGCAGTATTTT. This rearrangement joins TRBV20-1 to TRBJ2-3, with a possible D match to TRBD2 (6 bases). The V end lost 3 bases, the J end lost 1 base, and 14 bases lay between the germline ends. The CDR3 spans 15 residues. The germline CDR1 and CDR2 sequences are DFQATT and SNEGSKA (reference sequence).

This clone is a singleton in its sample. The chain is built from TRBV4-2 and TRBJ2-1; tentatively, D is TRBD1 or TRBD2 (6 bases each). V dropped 3 bases and J dropped 9 bases, with 18 bases sitting between them. CDR1 LGHNA and CDR2 YNFKEQ come from the germline V gene. The CDR3 spans 15 residues. The CDR3 DNA reads TGTGCCAGCAGCCACACCACTAGGGGGGTCGTTGAGCAGTTCTTC. It yields the protein CASSHTTRGVVEQFF.

This chain connects TRBV9 to TRBJ2-2, with 12 bases matching TRBD2. V lost 5 bases, J lost 1 base, and 3 bases stayed unmatched. The germline gives CDR1 SGDLS, CDR2 YYNGEE. CDR3 length equals 16 residues. In DNA, the CDR3 is TGTGCCAGCAGTAGACTAGCGGGAGAGAACACCGGGGAGCTGTTTTTT. Translation gives CASSRLAGENTGELFF.

This clone was seen only once. The chain joins TRBV3-1 (or the pseudogene TRBV3-2) to TRBJ2-7; TRBD1 matches 8 bases. The CDR3 consists of 14 residues. V lost 6 bases to trimming and J lost 5 bases; unmatched junction nucleotides: 9. Germline V CDR1 and CDR2: LGHDT, YNNKEL (reference sequence). In DNA, the CDR3 is TGTGCCAGCAGGCCCGGGACAGGAGGCCACGAGCAGTACTTC. Amino acid sequence: CASRPGTGGHEQYF.

The V gene is TRBV7-9, the J gene TRBJ2-7; maybe TRBD2 (6 bases). Per the germline V gene, CDR1 is SEHNR and CDR2 is FQNEAQ (reference sequence). This CDR3 has 12 amino acids. With 5 bases removed from V and 6 bases from J, the gap between germline ends came to 11 bases. The CDR3 region has the DNA TGTGCCAGCAGCAACACCGGGGGCGAGCAGTACTTC. Translating it yields CASSNTGGEQYF.

The chain couples TRBV7-2 to TRBJ2-7; no reliable D call. Trimming pared 2 bases from V and 5 bases from J, leaving 13 bases between. The CDR3 runs to 14 residues. CDR1 SGHTA and CDR2 FQGNSA come from the germline V gene. CDR3 coding DNA: TGTGCCAGCAGCTTATCTGCTCGTGCCCACGAGCAGTACTTC. Translating it yields CASSLSARAHEQYF.

The CDR3 loop reads CASSLGTSNEQFF. The CDR3 coding sequence is TGCGCCAGCAGCTTAGGGACCTCGAATGAGCAGTTCTTC. The chain uses TRBV5-1 and TRBJ2-1, with D possibly being TRBD1 or TRBD2 (5 bases each). The V end was cut by 2 bases, the J end by 7 bases, with 10 bases between. Germline V gene data show CDR1 as SGHRS and CDR2 as YFSETQ. The CDR3 has 13 amino acids.

This chain connects TRBV27 to TRBJ2-3, with 12 nucleotides matching TRBD2. Looked up from germline, CDR1 is MNHEY and CDR2 is SMNVEV (reference sequence). There are 16 residues in the CDR3. Trimming removed 2 bases from V and 8 bases from J; junction bases left unmatched: 8. CDR3: CASSLKLAGGGGTQYF. The CDR3 DNA follows: TGTGCCAGCAGTTTAAAACTAGCGGGAGGAGGGGGTACGCAGTATTTT.

V and J are TRBV5-1 and TRBJ2-3, with no clear D. V was clipped by 4 bases and J by 2 bases, with 14 bases between them. This CDR3 comprises 15 residues. Germline loops: CDR1 SGHRS, CDR2 YFSETQ. The CDR3: CASSPVPELTDTQYF. The CDR3 DNA follows: TGCGCCAGCAGCCCAGTCCCGGAGCTCACAGATACGCAGTATTTT. The entire variable domain, with the rest obtained from reference TRBV5-1 and TRBJ2-3, is as follows: KAGVTQTPRYLIKTRGQQVTLSCSPISGHRSVSWYQQTPGQGLQFLFEYFSETQRNKGNFPGRFSGRQFSNSRSEMNVSTLELGDSALYLCASSPVPELTDTQYFGPGTRLTVL.